This T cell receptor (beta chain) was sequenced during a study of cytomegalovirus exposure and HLA in healthy donors. At the level of the study: As an earlier analysis found, around 200 million T cells yielded 95 million to 130 million unique TCR beta sequences. Ancestry clustering placed 70% to 85% of several hundred genotyped donors in the Caucasian-associated cluster. Broader study findings: Sequencing had likely introduced a cluster of highly shared sequence variants as an artifact. Differences between HLA loci emerged in a later analysis of TCR association rates, with DRB1 most and HLA-C fewest.

In the PCR, 60 Vbeta and 13 Jbeta primers were used. The repertoire was sequenced with immunoSEQ multiplex PCR; TCRdb's copy has only in-frame clones and lacks some. Of roughly 100,000 clones detected, approximately 85% appear once; the ten largest clones hold around 6%. With respect to this clone: Its cognate antigen is unknown.

The sample was PBMCs. This receptor was obtained from a woman aged 18-29 years in good health and CMV-seropositive.

Written as DNA, the CDR3 is TGCAGCTTAGGGGCCCGGGGAGGGAGCACTGAAGCTTTCTTT. The encoded protein is CSLGARGGSTEAFF. The chain couples TRBV29-1 to TRBJ1-1; TRBD1 might be the D (5 bases). The CDR3 contains 14 residues. V dropped 8 bases and J dropped 4 bases, with 20 bases sitting between them. CDR1 is SQVTM, CDR2 ANQGSEA, per germline.